This TCR beta chain was profiled in a study of shared clonotypes between healthy human individuals. Overall study context: Donors consisted of a couple of women and a few men between 18 and 49. Each donor had three CD4 naive, three CD4 memory, two CD8 naive and one CD8 memory plate.

Generated by immunoSEQ multiplex PCR, the TCRdb table keeps only in-frame clones and is missing some. Here the sample spans millions of clones, more than 90% being singletons. The CDR3 is made up of 13 amino acids. CDR1 is LNHDA and CDR2 is SQIVND in the germline V gene (reference sequence). Trimming pared 6 bases from V and 3 bases from J, leaving 9 bases between. Study outcomes and limitations: Sharing across a few donors was seen in 4% to 5% of naive CD4 clonotypes.

Comment on this clone: Its antigen is undetermined.

The rearrangement joins TRBV19 to TRBJ2-1, with D hard to call. This receptor was obtained from a young man in good health. The sample was naive CD4+ T cells sorted from blood. Subset denoted: CD45RA+ positively selected. The CDR3 region has the DNA TGTGCCAGTAGCCCCTCTGTCTACAATGAGCAGTTCTTC. Amino acid sequence: CASSPSVYNEQFF.